The sequence of this TCR beta chain was determined in a study of T cell changes during pregnancy in multiple sclerosis. Sequencing used immunoSEQ multiplex PCR; TCRdb keeps in-frame clones, though not all of them. In the table there are tens of thousands of clones, less than 90% of which are singletons. The origin of this receptor is a female donor with multiple sclerosis, enrolled in a pregnancy study. The source was CD4+ T cells from peripheral blood mononuclear cells, collected in the third trimester of pregnancy.

DNA of the CDR3: TGTGCCAGCAGCTTAGCGCGGACTAGCCCCAGGGAGCAGTTCTTC. This encodes CASSLARTSPREQFF. The chain combines TRBV7-8 with TRBJ2-1, with 8 positions matching TRBD2. The CDR3 contains 15 residues. Per germline, CDR1 SGHVS and CDR2 FQNEAQ. Unmatched junction bases numbered 8, after V lost 0 bases and J lost 10 bases.